Following are 21 T cell receptor beta chains from one sample sequenced in a study of T cell responses to AZD1222 COVID-19 vaccine (dated by TCRdb to the early 2020s). The sample's time point label, decoded: baseline before first vaccination. Libraries were made using the immunoSEQ multiplex PCR assay. TCRdb took this table from immuneACCESS and kept in-frame rearrangements with V and J called. Such tables lack part of the clones; where checked against another copy, unresolved V genes explain under half of the gap, and the rest is unexplained. The sample records 160,000 or so clones, around 90% of which are singletons. The top ten hold under 2.5% of the sample. The sequencing here drew on peripheral blood, taken on day 0 of AZD1222 vaccination. The source of these receptors is an adult in good health.

The chain uses TRBV19 and TRBJ2-3; TRBD2 aligns across 8 bases. This CDR3 has 15 amino acids. Looked up from germline, CDR1 is LNHDA and CDR2 is SQIVND (reference sequence). V lost 7 bases to trimming and J lost 2 bases; unmatched junction nucleotides: 8. In nucleotides, the CDR3 is TGTGCCAGTACCCCTCGGGGGGGCCACACAGATACGCAGTATTTT. Its translation: CASTPRGGHTDTQYF.

The chain combines TRBV19 with TRBJ2-7; the D call may be TRBD1 or TRBD2 (5 bases each). Deletions cut 8 bases from V and 3 bases from J, with 20 bases between. The CDR3 is 15 amino acids. Germline CDR1 LNHDA, CDR2 SQIVND (reference sequence). The CDR3 region has the DNA TGTGCCAGTCGGATTCAAGGGACGGGAAACTACGAGCAGTACTTC. It encodes CASRIQGTGNYEQYF.

In regard to this clone: At the DNA level, this CDR3 is encoded by other sequences in the same sample as well. The CDR3 spells CASSFGLNTEAFF. The CDR3 nucleotides read TGTGCCAGCAGCTTCGGACTGAACACTGAAGCTTTCTTT. V gene TRBV5-5 combines with J gene TRBJ1-1; no clear D gene. Germline V gives CDR1 SGHKS, CDR2 YYEKEE (reference sequence). The CDR3 has 13 residues. Trimming took 2 bases from V and 0 from J, leaving 5 bases between them.

The chain carries TRBV27 and TRBJ2-2; no clear D gene. CDR1 MNHEY and CDR2 SMNVEV come from the germline V gene (reference sequence). Between the trimmed V and J ends, which lost 5 bases and 5 bases, there was a span of 6 bases. The CDR3 is 12 residues long. The CDR3: CASSKITGELFF. The DNA for the CDR3 is TGTGCCAGCAGTAAGATAACCGGGGAGCTGTTTTTT.

On this clone: Other DNA sequences in this sample translate to the same CDR3. The chain combines TRBV5-5 with TRBJ1-4; no clear D gene. The CDR3 is 13 residues long. Germline CDR1 reads SGHKS; CDR2 reads YYEKEE (reference sequence). Trimming took 0 bases from V and 8 from J, leaving 8 bases between them. CDR3 loop: CASSLGVGEKLFF. CDR3 nucleotides: TGTGCCAGCAGCTTGGGGGTGGGCGAAAAACTGTTTTTT.

In this sample, this clone turned up once. The genes are TRBV7-2 and TRBJ1-1, with no clear D. Trimming removed 4 bases from V and 0 bases from J, with 6 bases in between. CDR1 and CDR2 (germline): SGHTA, FQGNSA. This CDR3 spans 13 amino acids. The CDR3 DNA reads TGTGCCAGCAGCTCAAACTTGAACACTGAAGCTTTCTTT. Translation gives CASSSNLNTEAFF. Based on the CDR3 plus reference TRBV7-2 and TRBJ1-1, the full variable domain is GAGVSQSPSNKVTEKGKDVELRCDPISGHTALYWYRQSLGQGLEFLIYFQGNSAPDKSGLPSDRFSAERTGGSVSTLTIQRTQQEDSAVYLCASSSNLNTEAFFGQGTRLTVV.

Comments on this clone: This sample also contains other DNA sequences that code for the same CDR3. This sequence joins TRBV3-1 (or the pseudogene TRBV3-2) and TRBJ2-2; D call uncertain. Germline assignment: CDR1 LGHDT and CDR2 YNNKEL (reference sequence). CDR3 size: 13 residues. The germline V and J ends were trimmed by 1 base and 6 bases, with 6 bases remaining between them. The CDR3: CASSQAGSGELFF. The CDR3 bases are TGTGCCAGCAGCCAAGCAGGATCCGGGGAGCTGTTTTTT.

The chain uses TRBV29-1 and TRBJ2-2, with D tentatively TRBD2 (5 bases). Germline CDR1 reads SQVTM; CDR2 reads ANQGSEA. There are 13 residues in the CDR3. V was trimmed by 7 bases and J by 6 bases, leaving 15 bases between them. For the CDR3, the DNA is TGCAGCGGTATCGTAGGGCGGGCCGGGGAGCTGTTTTTT. It yields the protein CSGIVGRAGELFF.

This chain links TRBV11-2 with TRBJ1-1, with D uncertain. The CDR3 covers 15 residues. Germline V gene lookup returns CDR1 SGHAT and CDR2 FQNNGV. V lost 2 bases, J lost 3 bases, and 13 bases lay in between. The CDR3 DNA follows: TGTGCCAGCAGCTTATATTCCGACCCCCACACTGAAGCTTTCTTT. Its protein is CASSLYSDPHTEAFF.

The chain combines TRBV7-9 with TRBJ2-1; D remains ambiguous. Trimming pared 6 bases from V and 6 bases from J, leaving 9 bases between. The germline V gene encodes CDR1 SEHNR and CDR2 FQNEAQ (reference sequence). The CDR3 loop spans 12 amino acids. Here the CDR3 reads CASSPHPNEQFF. In DNA form, the CDR3 reads TGTGCCAGCAGTCCCCACCCCAATGAGCAGTTCTTC.

A single count supports this clone. This chain uses TRBV30 with TRBJ2-1, with D tentatively TRBD1 (5 bases). The CDR3 spans 13 residues. The germline V gene has CDR1 GTSNPN and CDR2 SVGIG (reference sequence). Between the trimmed V and J ends, which lost 0 bases and 10 bases, there was a span of 13 bases. The CDR3 bases are TGTGCCTGGAGTGTACTAACGCAGGGCGAGCAGTTCTTC. It codes for CAWSVLTQGEQFF. The entire variable domain, with the rest obtained from reference TRBV30 and TRBJ2-1, is as follows: SQTIHQWPATLVQPVGSPLSLECTVEGTSNPNLYWYRQAAGRGLQLLFYSVGIGQISSEVPQNLSASRPQDRQFILSSKKLLLSDSGFYLCAWSVLTQGEQFFGPGTRLTVL.

The table lists this clone with a few counts. The rearrangement joins TRBV29-1 to TRBJ2-5, with D perhaps TRBD2 (5 bases). With 7 bases removed from V and 5 bases from J, the gap between germline ends came to 11 bases. The CDR3 contains 11 residues. Germline V gene sequence: CDR1 SQVTM, CDR2 ANQGSEA. The CDR3, as DNA: TGCAGCGCTGGGTGGAGGGAGACCCAGTACTTC. Translating it yields CSAGWRETQYF.

The chain carries TRBV6-5 and TRBJ2-7, with D tentatively TRBD1 or TRBD2 (6 bases each). This CDR3 contains 15 residues. V dropped 2 bases and J dropped 2 bases, with 13 bases sitting between them. Looked up from germline, CDR1 is MNHEY and CDR2 is SVGAGI. The CDR3 loop is CASSYRGEAPYEQYF. CDR3 bases: TGTGCCAGCAGTTACAGGGGGGAGGCGCCCTACGAGCAGTACTTC.

The chain uses TRBV18 and TRBJ1-1; D is ambiguous. V was cut by 2 bases and J by 1 base, with 5 bases left in between. CDR3 length equals 13 residues. Germline lookup yields CDR1 KGHSH and CDR2 LQKENI. The CDR3: CASSPMWNTEAFF. The DNA of the CDR3 is TGTGCCAGCTCACCAATGTGGAACACTGAAGCTTTCTTT.

The V and J genes are TRBV30 and TRBJ2-7, with 7 bases aligning to TRBD1. Germline CDR1 reads GTSNPN; CDR2 reads SVGIG (reference sequence). The CDR3 sequence is 15 residues long. V lost 4 bases, J lost 4 bases, and 13 bases stayed unmatched. The CDR3 loop is CAWKSLGQRQYEQYF. The CDR3 DNA reads as TGTGCCTGGAAGTCCCTGGGACAGAGGCAATACGAGCAGTACTTC.

The J gene is TRBJ2-5, the V gene TRBV11-2, with TRBD2 matching over 11 bases. The junction had 11 bases not matched to a gene; V was cut back by 5 bases and J by 6 bases. Germline V gene sequence: CDR1 SGHAT, CDR2 FQNNGV. This CDR3 has 16 residues. CDR3 amino acids: CASSVIAGGLGKTQYF. As DNA, the CDR3 is TGTGCCAGCAGCGTAATAGCGGGGGGGTTGGGTAAGACCCAGTACTTC.

The chain uses TRBV27 and TRBJ2-7; D unclear. Between the trimmed V and J ends, which lost 4 bases and 0 bases, there was a span of 7 bases. The CDR3 is 13 residues long. Germline V gene sequence: CDR1 MNHEY, CDR2 SMNVEV (reference sequence). The DNA for the CDR3 is TGTGCCAGCAGTTCTTTGGACTCCTACGAGCAGTACTTC. Protein sequence: CASSSLDSYEQYF.

The V gene is TRBV7-2, the J gene TRBJ1-4; 9 positions agree with TRBD1. Germline CDR1 is SGHTA and CDR2 is FQGNSA. With 5 bases clipped from V and 6 bases from J, the junction kept 7 bases outside the gene matches. The CDR3 is made up of 15 amino acids. The DNA for the CDR3 is TGTGCCAGCAGCCTCCGGGACAGGGATTATGAAAAACTGTTTTTT. Protein product: CASSLRDRDYEKLFF.

The rearrangement joins TRBV28 to TRBJ2-4; either TRBD1 or TRBD2 may fit D (5 bases each). The V gene lost 5 bases and the J gene lost 7 bases, with 15 bases spanning the gap. This CDR3 spans 14 amino acids. Germline CDR1 reads MDHEN; CDR2 reads SYDVKM. DNA for the CDR3: TGTGCCAGCAGTCGAGGGGATTATGGGAACATTCAGTACTTC. Protein: CASSRGDYGNIQYF.

CDR3 loop: CARSYYLPGQGADTF. The DNA of the CDR3 is TGTGCCAGAAGCTACTATCTCCCGGGACAGGGGGCCGACACCTTC. V usage is TRBV5-3 and J usage is TRBJ1-2; 12 positions agree with TRBD1. TRBV5-3 counts as an open reading frame of uncertain function. The trim removed 3 bases at V and 12 bases at J, leaving 12 bases unmatched. The CDR3 has 15 residues.

The genes are TRBV28 and TRBJ1-5; 9 nucleotides agree with TRBD1. V was clipped by 6 bases and J by 13 bases; unmatched bases: 7. The CDR3 runs to 12 residues. Germline V lookup: CDR1 MDHEN, CDR2 SYDVKM. CDR3 protein: CASRNRGLGQHF. The DNA of the CDR3 is TGTGCCAGCAGAAACAGGGGGCTGGGACAGCATTTT. The full variable domain, in which reference TRBV28 and TRBJ1-5 provide the parts outside the CDR3, is DVKVTQSSRYLVKRTGEKVFLECVQDMDHENMFWYRQDPGLGLRLIYFSYDVKMKEKGDIPEGYSVSREKKERFSLILESASTNQTSMYLCASRNRGLGQHFGDGTRLSIL.